This is a list of T cell receptor beta chains from one sample in a study of control samples from healthy donors and cancer patients. Here immunoSEQ multiplex PCR was the method, and the copy in TCRdb shows in-frame clones only, minus some. The data show more than 95,000 clones, 80% to 90% seen once. The specimen was PBMCs. The source of these receptors is a woman aged 45-59 years with colorectal cancer. The CDR3 runs from the conserved cysteine through the conserved F or W. A D gene is named only where the DNA matches it firmly. A row's size may be missing; if present it is once, few, many or a size class.

V gene,J gene,D gene,clone size,CDR3 protein,CDR3 DNA
TRBV27,TRBJ2-1,TRBD1,-,CASRPQGAVQFF,TGTGCCAGCAGACCACAGGGGGCGGTACAGTTCTTC
TRBV15,TRBJ2-1,-,-,CATRGRDTFNIGEQFF,TGTGCCACCAGAGGGAGGGACACCTTCAATATTGGTGAGCAGTTCTTC
TRBV3-1/TRBV3-2,TRBJ1-1,-,-,CASSKKLNTEAFF,TGTGCCAGCAGTAAAAAACTGAACACTGAAGCTTTCTTT
TRBV19,TRBJ1-2,-,-,CASSPRRGAGGYTF,TGTGCCAGTAGTCCCAGAAGGGGCGCGGGGGGCTACACCTTC
TRBV7-2,TRBJ2-7,TRBD1,-,CASSIQTGTGREQYF,TGTGCCAGCTCAATTCAAACCGGGACAGGGCGCGAGCAGTACTTC
TRBV24-1,TRBJ1-4,-,-,CATSDLLCWDTSNEKLFF,TGTGCCACCAGTGATTTGCTATGTTGGGACACTTCTAATGAAAAACTGTTTTTT
TRBV7-8,TRBJ2-5,-,-,CASSLDQETQYF,TGTGCCAGCAGCTTAGACCAAGAGACCCAGTACTTC
TRBV3-1/TRBV3-2,TRBJ2-7,-,-,CASSQWGRGYEQYF,TGTGCCAGCAGCCAGTGGGGCAGGGGCTACGAGCAGTACTTC
TRBV5-1,TRBJ2-1,TRBD1,-,CASSLARQGADEQFF,TGCGCCAGCAGCTTGGCTCGCCAGGGGGCTGATGAGCAGTTCTTC
TRBV7-3,TRBJ2-3,-,-,CASSSRGDTQYF,TGTGCCAGCAGCTCAAGGGGAGATACGCAGTATTTT
TRBV9,TRBJ2-5,TRBD1,-,CASSVGLTGVQETQYF,TGTGCCAGCAGCGTAGGGCTGACAGGGGTCCAAGAGACCCAGTACTTC
TRBV2,TRBJ1-5,-,once,CASSTGNQPQHF,TGTGCCAGCAGTACAGGGAATCAGCCCCAGCATTTT
TRBV3-1/TRBV3-2,TRBJ2-5,TRBD2,-,CASSPQGTSGETQYF,TGTGCCAGCAGCCCTCAGGGGACTAGCGGAGAGACCCAGTACTTC
TRBV5-1,TRBJ1-1,-,-,CASSPGEGWIEAFF,TGCGCCAGCAGCCCTGGAGAGGGATGGATTGAAGCTTTCTTT